The following is a T cell receptor beta chain sequence with its context. These data are taken from a study of blood T cell repertoires in COVID-19. Background on the study: Some COVID-19 samples were acute and others convalescent; all came from the United States, Italy and Spain.

This CDR3 is built from 20 residues. CDR1 and CDR2 (germline): KGHSH, LQKENI. V dropped 3 bases and J dropped 1 base, with 27 bases sitting between them. Some clones are missing from TCRdb's copy, which holds only in-frame ones; the method was immunoSEQ multiplex PCR. The sample holds hundreds of thousands of clones, around 83% seen once. The chain employs TRBV18 and TRBJ1-1; D perhaps matches TRBD1 (6 bases). The sample taken for sequencing was peripheral blood. This clonotype was obtained from a woman aged 45-65 years with acute or convalescent COVID-19. The CDR3 nucleotides are TGTGCCAGCTCACCTCGCCCCTGGATGGGGGCAAGTTCTGGGAACACTGAAGCTTTCTTT. It codes for CASSPRPWMGASSGNTEAFF.